The 21 T cell receptor beta chains presented below share a single source sample, sequenced in a study of cytotoxic CD8 clonotypes in ibrutinib-treated CLL. TCRdb keeps only in-frame clones here, not all; method: immunoSEQ multiplex PCR. This table holds about 250,000 clones, about three quarters found once. This specimen consisted of PBMCs, obtained after 24 months of ibrutinib treatment. The receptor source for this set is a human donor with chronic lymphocytic leukemia.

This chain links TRBV5-8 with TRBJ2-3; TRBD2 agrees at 12 bases. Trimming at V came to 2 bases and at J to 6 bases, leaving 4 bases not matched to a gene. Germline V lookup: CDR1 SGHTS, CDR2 YDEGEE. The CDR3 runs 15 residues. The CDR3 sequence: CASSLTSGRSDTQYF. CDR3 coding DNA: TGTGCCAGCAGCTTAACTAGCGGGAGGTCGGATACGCAGTATTTT.

The chain is built from TRBV27 and TRBJ1-5; tentatively, D is TRBD1 (5 bases). CDR3 length: 14 residues. V shed 3 bases and J shed 6 bases, with 12 bases lying between them. Germline values: CDR1 MNHEY, CDR2 SMNVEV (reference sequence). CDR3 nucleotides: TGTGCCAGCAGTTTCGGGCAGGGAAGTCAGCCCCAGCATTTT. Amino acids: CASSFGQGSQPQHF.

V gene TRBV6-6 combines with J gene TRBJ2-3, with D maybe TRBD2 (6 bases). The CDR3 loop spans 15 amino acids. The V end lost 6 bases, the J end lost 1 base, and 14 bases lay between the germline ends. Germline V CDR1 and CDR2: MNHNY, SVGAGI (reference sequence). The DNA of the CDR3 is TGTGCCAGCAGCGGCCCCGGGGGACGCACAGATACGCAGTATTTT. It is translated as CASSGPGGRTDTQYF.

This chain connects TRBV9 to TRBJ2-7; 14 nucleotides line up with TRBD2. CDR1 and CDR2 from the germline V gene are SGDLS and YYNGEE. The length of the CDR3 is 16 residues. Germline trimming cut 0 bases from V and 1 base from J; bases unmatched to any gene: 0. The CDR3 DNA is TGTGCCAGCAGCGTAGGACTAGCGGGGGGGTCCTACGAGCAGTACTTC. Protein product: CASSVGLAGGSYEQYF.

The V gene is TRBV6-5, the J gene TRBJ1-1; D is unresolved. Per germline, CDR1 MNHEY and CDR2 SVGAGI. The CDR3 runs to 11 residues. Trimming left V 2 bases short and J 8 bases short, with 6 bases between. The CDR3 sequence is CASSYGREAFF. In nucleotides, the CDR3 is TGTGCCAGCAGTTACGGGAGGGAAGCTTTCTTT.

This clone came up a few times. The chain is built from TRBV18 and TRBJ2-7; 10 nucleotides line up with TRBD2. After removal of 3 bases from V and 6 bases from J, the junction contained 8 bases not matched to a gene. Germline CDR1 reads KGHSH; CDR2 reads LQKENI. The CDR3 totals 15 residues. This chain's CDR3 is CASSPTGTSASEQYF. DNA of the CDR3: TGTGCCAGCTCACCGACCGGGACTAGCGCATCCGAGCAGTACTTC.

CDR3 amino acids: CASPERAPGTSASPPTQYF. CDR3 nucleotide sequence: TGCGCCAGCCCCGAAAGGGCCCCCGGGACTAGCGCGAGCCCCCCGACCCAGTACTTC. The rearrangement links TRBV10-2 to TRBJ2-5; 10 bases align to TRBD2. The CDR3 extends over 19 amino acids. Germline V gives CDR1 WSHSY, CDR2 SAAADI. Trimming removed 8 bases from V and 7 bases from J; junction bases left unmatched: 25.

A few counts support this clone. The genes are TRBV6-5 and TRBJ2-7; TRBD1 aligns across 7 bases. Germline V CDR1 and CDR2: MNHEY, SVGAGI. V was pared by 6 bases and J by 2 bases, with 4 bases of the junction left unmatched. The CDR3 runs to 13 residues. Here the CDR3 reads CASSVTGAYEQYF. The CDR3 DNA reads TGTGCCAGCAGCGTTACAGGGGCCTACGAGCAGTACTTC.

This chain uses TRBV4-2 with TRBJ2-5; D not certain. The CDR3 is 12 residues long. Germline V CDR1 and CDR2: LGHNA, YNFKEQ. V gave up 3 bases and J gave up 3 bases, with 5 bases separating them. The CDR3 nucleotides read TGTGCCAGCAGCCACCCGGAAGAGACCCAGTACTTC. It is translated as CASSHPEETQYF.

The CDR3 reads CASRGAESYEQYF. The CDR3 coding sequence is TGTGCCAGCAGGGGAGCGGAGTCCTACGAGCAGTACTTC. This chain links TRBV2 with TRBJ2-7, with D perhaps TRBD2 (5 bases). The V and J ends lost 6 bases and 1 base respectively, with 10 bases between them. The germline V gene has CDR1 SNHLY and CDR2 FYNNEI. This CDR3 is built from 13 residues.

The rearrangement uses TRBV18 and TRBJ2-1; D possibly matches TRBD1 or TRBD2 (5 bases each). Germline assignment: CDR1 KGHSH and CDR2 LQKENI. This CDR3 is 12 amino acids long. Trimming removed 3 bases at V and 5 bases at J, with 5 bases between. The CDR3 loop reads CASSPGHNEQFF. DNA for the CDR3: TGTGCCAGCTCACCGGGACACAATGAGCAGTTCTTC.

Details on this clone: This sample also contains other DNA sequences that code for the same CDR3. The chain combines TRBV7-2 with TRBJ1-1; D gene uncertain. Trimming took off 1 base at V and 1 base at J, with 4 bases between the two ends. The germline gives CDR1 SGHTA, CDR2 FQGNSA. The CDR3 contains 13 residues. The CDR3 is CASSLGRNTEAFF. The CDR3 DNA reads as TGTGCCAGCAGCTTAGGTAGGAACACTGAAGCTTTCTTT.

The chain uses TRBV28 and TRBJ2-7, with 7 bases that match TRBD1. This CDR3 is 15 amino acids long. Trimming took 3 bases from V and 1 from J; bases not matched to a gene: 6. CDR1 is MDHEN, CDR2 SYDVKM, per germline. CDR3 bases: TGTGCCAGCAGTTTCCTAGGACAGGTTTCCTACGAGCAGTACTTC. Residues: CASSFLGQVSYEQYF.

This sequence joins TRBV7-3 and TRBJ1-1; D is uncertain. Looked up from germline, CDR1 is SGHTA and CDR2 is FQGTGA. This CDR3 spans 13 amino acids. V lost 4 bases, J lost 1 base, and 7 bases lay in between. CDR3 sequence (DNA): TGTGCCAGCAGCTCGGACGGGAACACTGAAGCTTTCTTT. As protein: CASSSDGNTEAFF.

The V and J genes are TRBV11-2 and TRBJ2-2; D gene ambiguous. V was shortened by 1 base and J by 6 bases, with 12 bases between the two germline ends. The CDR3 totals 15 residues. CDR1 is SGHAT and CDR2 is FQNNGV in the germline V gene. The CDR3 here is CASSLGLIGAGELFF. The CDR3 DNA follows: TGTGCCAGCAGCTTAGGACTCATTGGGGCCGGGGAGCTGTTTTTT.

The chain links TRBV4-3 to TRBJ2-2; D possibly corresponds to TRBD2 (5 bases). Germline V CDR1 and CDR2: LGHNA, YSLEER. V was shortened by 4 bases and J by 3 bases, with 12 bases between the two germline ends. This CDR3 contains 15 residues. Here the CDR3 DNA reads TGCGCCAGCAGCCCGGGGTGGAGGTACACCGGGGAGCTGTTTTTT. Protein: CASSPGWRYTGELFF.

The sample holds a few counts of this clone. The gene calls are TRBV19 and TRBJ1-4, with a possible D match to TRBD1 (5 bases). The CDR3 is made up of 14 amino acids. The germline V and J ends were trimmed by 6 bases and 8 bases, with 16 bases remaining between them. Germline assignment: CDR1 LNHDA and CDR2 SQIVND (reference sequence). CDR3 amino acids: CASSATVTFEKLFF. CDR3 in DNA: TGTGCCAGTAGCGCGACAGTTACCTTCGAAAAACTGTTTTTT.

This chain joins TRBV13 and TRBJ1-4; perhaps TRBD1 as D (5 bases). The CDR3 extends over 13 amino acids. Germline assignment: CDR1 PRHDT and CDR2 FYEKMQ (reference sequence). V was cut by 5 bases and J by 11 bases, with 15 bases left in between. The DNA for the CDR3 is TGTGCCAGCAGCCGGCGATCGGGGGAGAAACTGTTTTTT. Translation gives CASSRRSGEKLFF.

This clone was seen only once. This chain links TRBV29-1 with TRBJ1-5; D call uncertain. Between the trimmed V and J ends, which lost 7 bases and 3 bases, there was a span of 10 bases. In germline, CDR1 is SQVTM, CDR2 ANQGSEA. The CDR3 is 12 residues long. The CDR3 DNA reads as TGCAGCGCTTGGGTTCCCAATCAGCCCCAGCATTTT. It yields the protein CSAWVPNQPQHF.

This chain links TRBV6-5 with TRBJ1-5; perhaps TRBD1 as D (6 bases). This CDR3 has 14 residues. Germline-derived CDR1 and CDR2 are MNHEY and SVGAGI. Trimming removed 5 bases from V and 6 bases from J, with 14 bases in between. The CDR3 nucleotides read TGTGCCAGCAGTCAGGACAGAGCGGGTCAGCCCCAGCATTTT. It is translated as CASSQDRAGQPQHF.

The chain combines TRBV5-5 with TRBJ2-7; no firm D call. Trimming removed 0 bases at V and 5 bases at J, with 6 bases between. CDR3 length: 12 residues. Looked up from germline, CDR1 is SGHKS and CDR2 is YYEKEE (reference sequence). The CDR3 loop is CASSLAPHEQYF. In DNA, the CDR3 is TGTGCCAGCAGCTTGGCCCCCCACGAGCAGTACTTC.